This T cell receptor (beta chain) comes out of a study of blood T cell repertoires in COVID-19. This CDR3 has 17 residues. The V gene's germline CDR1 is LNHDA and CDR2 SQIVND (reference sequence). With 1 base removed from V and 2 bases from J, the gap between germline ends came to 15 bases. TCRdb's table, derived via immunoSEQ multiplex PCR, lists solely in-frame clones and lacks some. Among over 250,000 clones, roughly 89% were seen once, and the ten largest hold 2% to 2.5%. The sequenced sample was peripheral blood. J is TRBJ1-5 and V is TRBV19; possibly TRBD1 for D (6 bases). The sequence came from a man in his fifties or sixties with acute or convalescent COVID-19. CDR3 sequence reads: CASSIGRGAGGNQPQHF. The CDR3, as DNA: TGTGCCAGTAGTATAGGTCGGGGGGCGGGGGGCAATCAGCCCCAGCATTTT.